This T cell receptor beta chain was recovered during a study of cytomegalovirus exposure and HLA in healthy donors. General study results and limits: Cytomegalovirus-associated status was assigned to 150 to 200 TCR beta chains. Later analysis identified a missense DCLRE1C variant that was linked to TCR beta V- and J-gene trimming.

CDR3 length: 15 amino acids. Per germline, CDR1 SGHTA and CDR2 FQGNSA. The trim removed 5 bases at V and 0 bases at J, leaving 6 bases unmatched. The PCR used 60 Vbeta and 13 Jbeta primers. TCRdb's table, derived via immunoSEQ multiplex PCR, lists solely in-frame clones and lacks some. The data contain about 130,000 clones, 70% to 80% of them singletons. As concerns this clone: What it binds is unknown.

This sequence joins TRBV7-2 and TRBJ1-1; 7 bases are a match to TRBD1. Specimen: PBMCs. The clonotype originates from a man aged 45-65 years in good health and CMV-seronegative. The CDR3, as DNA: TGTGCCAGCAGCAAGCAGGGGGGAATGAACACTGAAGCTTTCTTT. Protein: CASSKQGGMNTEAFF.